This T cell receptor beta chain was identified in a study of PD-1 blockade in classical Hodgkin lymphoma. Whole-study findings and limits: Only CD4+ TCR diversity, not CD8+, had risen significantly by C4D1.

This table comes from immunoSEQ multiplex PCR, and its TCRdb copy is limited to in-frame clones, with some not included. Altogether fewer than 9,000 clones are present, around 82% being singletons, with the ten largest covering over 40%. Documented time point: cycle 4 day 1 (C4D1), after 6 weeks of nivolumab. Relapses following autologous stem cell transplantation were seen in all patients, with brentuximab vedotin exposure varying. CDR3 length: 15 residues. Per the germline V gene, CDR1 is SGDLS and CDR2 is YYNGEE. V lost 0 bases and J 0 bases, leaving 7 bases between the germline ends. In the case of this clone: What it binds is not known.

The chain couples TRBV9 to TRBJ2-1; D not certain. The input for sequencing was peripheral blood mononuclear cells (PBMCs), taken before the fourth cycle of nivolumab. The clonotype originates from a human donor with classical Hodgkin lymphoma. The CDR3 region has the DNA TGTGCCAGCAGCGTAGCGGTTAGCTCCTACAATGAGCAGTTCTTC. Translated: CASSVAVSSYNEQFF.